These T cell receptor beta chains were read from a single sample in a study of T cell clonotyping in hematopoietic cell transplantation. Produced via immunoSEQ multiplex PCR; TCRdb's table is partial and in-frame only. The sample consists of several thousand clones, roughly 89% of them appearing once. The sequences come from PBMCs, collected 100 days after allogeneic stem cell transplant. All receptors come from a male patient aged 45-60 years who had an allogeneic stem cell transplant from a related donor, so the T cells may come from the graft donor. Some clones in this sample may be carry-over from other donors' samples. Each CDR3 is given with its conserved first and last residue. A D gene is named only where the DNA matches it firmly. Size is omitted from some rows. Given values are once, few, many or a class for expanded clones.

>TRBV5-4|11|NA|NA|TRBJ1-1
CASMGYSEAFF
TGTGCCAGCATGGGGTATTCGGAAGCTTTCTTT
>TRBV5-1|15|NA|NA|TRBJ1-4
CASSNTGISNEKLFF
TGCGCCAGCAGCAACACAGGGATATCTAATGAAAAACTGTTTTTT
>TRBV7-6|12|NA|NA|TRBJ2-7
CASSLGDREQYF
TGTGCCAGCAGCTTGGGAGACCGAGAGCAGTACTTC
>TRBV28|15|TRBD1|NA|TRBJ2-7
CASSGPGQGIEEQYF
TGTGCCAGCAGTGGACCGGGACAGGGAATAGAGGAGCAGTACTTC
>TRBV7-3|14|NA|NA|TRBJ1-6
CASSPPQYNSPLHF
TGTGCCAGCAGCCCCCCCCAATATAATTCACCCCTCCACTTT
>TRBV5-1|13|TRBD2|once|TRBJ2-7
CATASSGSGEQYF
TGCGCCACCGCCTCTAGCGGGAGTGGCGAGCAGTACTTC
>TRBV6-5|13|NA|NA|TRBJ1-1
CASCSGSLTEAFF
TGTGCCAGCTGTTCGGGCAGTCTCACTGAAGCTTTCTTT
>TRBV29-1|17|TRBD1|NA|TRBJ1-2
CSAPSTGQGGFSYGYTF
TGCAGCGCTCCGTCAACCGGACAGGGAGGTTTCTCGTATGGCTACACCTTC
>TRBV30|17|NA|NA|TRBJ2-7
CAWSPPVTGSYLYEQYF
TGTGCCTGGAGTCCTCCCGTTACAGGGTCGTACCTCTACGAGCAGTACTTC
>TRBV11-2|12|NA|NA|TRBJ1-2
CASSPTRYGYTF
TGTGCCAGCAGCCCCACGCGGTATGGCTACACCTTC
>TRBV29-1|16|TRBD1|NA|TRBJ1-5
CSVECRDRVWNQPQHF
TGCAGCGTTGAATGCCGGGACAGGGTGTGGAATCAGCCCCAGCATTTT
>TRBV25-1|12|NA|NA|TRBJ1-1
CASRDTYTEAFF
TGTGCCAGCAGGGACACATACACTGAAGCTTTCTTT
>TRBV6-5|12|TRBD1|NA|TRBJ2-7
CASTGQGREQYF
TGTGCCAGCACGGGACAGGGACGCGAGCAGTACTTC
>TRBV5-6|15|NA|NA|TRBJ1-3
CASSLLAFSGNTIYF
TGTGCCAGCAGCTTGTTGGCCTTCTCTGGAAACACCATATATTTT
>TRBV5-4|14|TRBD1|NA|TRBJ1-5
CASSPGTGKQPQHF
TGTGCCAGCAGCCCGGGGACAGGGAAACAGCCCCAGCATTTT
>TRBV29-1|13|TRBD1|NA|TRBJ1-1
CSARTGANTEAFF
TGCAGCGCCCGGACAGGAGCGAACACTGAAGCTTTCTTT
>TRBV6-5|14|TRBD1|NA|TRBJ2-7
CASSSGTGEYEQYF
TGTGCCAGCAGCTCCGGGACAGGGGAATACGAGCAGTACTTC
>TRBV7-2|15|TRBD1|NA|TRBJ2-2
CASTVQGAGTGELFF
TGTGCCAGCACCGTACAGGGGGCGGGCACCGGGGAGCTGTTTTTT
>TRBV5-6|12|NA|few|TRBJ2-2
CASSWSSGELFF
TGTGCCAGCAGCTGGAGTTCCGGGGAGCTGTTTTTT
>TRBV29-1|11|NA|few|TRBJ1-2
CSVSVDYGYTF
TGCAGCGTCTCCGTGGATTATGGCTACACCTTC
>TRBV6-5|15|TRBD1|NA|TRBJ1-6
CASSYSQGVGSPLHF
TGTGCCAGCAGTTACTCGCAGGGGGTAGGATCACCCCTCCACTTT
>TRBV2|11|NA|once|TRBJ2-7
CASSPIYEQYF
TGTGCCAGCAGTCCAATCTACGAGCAGTACTTC
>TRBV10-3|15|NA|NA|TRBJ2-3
CAIRGDGSNTDTQYF
TGTGCCATCAGGGGGGACGGTTCGAACACAGATACGCAGTATTTT
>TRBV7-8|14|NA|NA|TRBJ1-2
CASSLVAQNYGYTF
TGTGCCAGCAGCTTAGTGGCTCAAAACTATGGCTACACCTTC
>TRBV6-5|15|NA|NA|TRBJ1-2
CASSYSRGAADGYTF
TGTGCCAGCAGTTACTCGAGGGGGGCTGCAGATGGCTACACCTTC
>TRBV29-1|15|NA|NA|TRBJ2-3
CSVLGGRDTTDTQYF
TGCAGCGTTCTTGGGGGCAGGGATACGACAGATACGCAGTATTTT
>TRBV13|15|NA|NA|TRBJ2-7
CASSPEGYSQYGQYF
TGTGCCAGCAGCCCTGAGGGCTATTCGCAATACGGGCAGTACTTC
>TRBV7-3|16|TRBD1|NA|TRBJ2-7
CASSPTTRGGRDEQYF
TGTGCCAGCAGTCCGACGACAAGAGGGGGCAGGGACGAGCAGTACTTC
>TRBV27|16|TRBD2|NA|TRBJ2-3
CASSLSWGTSADTQYF
TGTGCCAGCAGTTTAAGTTGGGGGACTAGTGCCGATACGCAGTATTTT
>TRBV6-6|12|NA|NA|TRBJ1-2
CASVGVYYGYTF
TGTGCCAGCGTCGGGGTTTACTATGGCTACACCTTC
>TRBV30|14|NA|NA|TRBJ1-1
CAWSVQKSNTEAFF
TGTGCCTGGAGTGTCCAGAAATCAAACACTGAAGCTTTCTTT